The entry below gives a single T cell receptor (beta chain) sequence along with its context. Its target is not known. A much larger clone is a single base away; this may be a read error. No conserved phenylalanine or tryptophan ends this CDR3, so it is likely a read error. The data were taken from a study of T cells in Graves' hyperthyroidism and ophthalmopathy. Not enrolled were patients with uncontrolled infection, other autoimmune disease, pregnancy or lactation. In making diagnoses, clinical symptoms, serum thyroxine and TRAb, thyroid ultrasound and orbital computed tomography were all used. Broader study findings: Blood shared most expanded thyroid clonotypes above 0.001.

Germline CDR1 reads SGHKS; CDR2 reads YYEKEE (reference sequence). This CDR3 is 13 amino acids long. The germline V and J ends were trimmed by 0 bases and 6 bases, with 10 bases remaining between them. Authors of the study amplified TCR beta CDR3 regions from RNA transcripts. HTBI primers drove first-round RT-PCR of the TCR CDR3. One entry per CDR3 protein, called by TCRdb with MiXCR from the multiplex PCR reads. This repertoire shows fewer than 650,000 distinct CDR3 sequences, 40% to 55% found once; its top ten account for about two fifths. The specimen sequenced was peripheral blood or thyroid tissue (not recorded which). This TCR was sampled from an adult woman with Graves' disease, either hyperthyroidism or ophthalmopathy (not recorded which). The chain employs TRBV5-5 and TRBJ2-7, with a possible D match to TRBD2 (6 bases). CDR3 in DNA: TGTGCCAGCAGCTTGGGCGGGGACCGCGAGCAGTACCTC. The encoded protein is CASSLGGDREQYL.